The clone carrying this T cell receptor (beta chain) was detected ten times or more. The time point is: persistent/refractory GD, antithyroid drugs over 5 years with positive TRAb. Following extraction of RNA from PBMCs, that RNA was used to make the TCR library. The sample is drawn from a study of regulatory T cells in long-lasting Graves disease. Trimming shortened V by 4 bases and J by 6 bases, and 6 bases separated the two germline ends. The CDR3 totals 11 residues. CDR1 is SNHLY, CDR2 FYNNEI, per germline. CDR3 regions were amplified by Arm-PCR using iRepertoire HTBI primers to build TCR beta libraries. TCRdb reprocessed the multiplex PCR reads via MiXCR and lists one record per CDR3 protein. In the table there are over 350,000 distinct CDR3 sequences, around 21% of which are singletons.

This sequence originates from a female donor with Graves disease. Sequencing was performed on peripheral blood mononuclear cells (PBMCs), taken when the disease was refractory, from a patient treated with antithyroid drugs. The chain employs TRBV2 and TRBJ1-1; D not certain. This CDR3 is CASSVRPEAFF. CDR3 nucleotide sequence: TGTGCCAGCAGTGTAAGACCTGAAGCTTTCTTT.